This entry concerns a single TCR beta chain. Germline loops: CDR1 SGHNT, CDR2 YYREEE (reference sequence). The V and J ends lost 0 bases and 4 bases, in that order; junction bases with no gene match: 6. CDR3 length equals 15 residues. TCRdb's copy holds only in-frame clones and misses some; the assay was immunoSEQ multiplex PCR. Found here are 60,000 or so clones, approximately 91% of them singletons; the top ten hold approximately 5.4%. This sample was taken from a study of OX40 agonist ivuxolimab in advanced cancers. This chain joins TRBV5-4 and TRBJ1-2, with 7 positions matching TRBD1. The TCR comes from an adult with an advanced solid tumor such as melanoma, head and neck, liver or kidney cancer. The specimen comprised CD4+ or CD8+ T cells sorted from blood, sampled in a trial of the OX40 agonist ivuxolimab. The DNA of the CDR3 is TGTGCCAGCAGCTTGGAGACAGGGCATTTCTATGGCTACACCTTC. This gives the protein CASSLETGHFYGYTF. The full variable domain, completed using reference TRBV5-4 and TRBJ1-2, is ETGVTQSPTHLIKTRGQQVTLRCSSQSGHNTVSWYQQALGQGPQFIFQYYREEENGRGNFPPRFSGLQFPNYSSELNVNALELDDSALYLCASSLETGHFYGYTFGSGTRLTVV.